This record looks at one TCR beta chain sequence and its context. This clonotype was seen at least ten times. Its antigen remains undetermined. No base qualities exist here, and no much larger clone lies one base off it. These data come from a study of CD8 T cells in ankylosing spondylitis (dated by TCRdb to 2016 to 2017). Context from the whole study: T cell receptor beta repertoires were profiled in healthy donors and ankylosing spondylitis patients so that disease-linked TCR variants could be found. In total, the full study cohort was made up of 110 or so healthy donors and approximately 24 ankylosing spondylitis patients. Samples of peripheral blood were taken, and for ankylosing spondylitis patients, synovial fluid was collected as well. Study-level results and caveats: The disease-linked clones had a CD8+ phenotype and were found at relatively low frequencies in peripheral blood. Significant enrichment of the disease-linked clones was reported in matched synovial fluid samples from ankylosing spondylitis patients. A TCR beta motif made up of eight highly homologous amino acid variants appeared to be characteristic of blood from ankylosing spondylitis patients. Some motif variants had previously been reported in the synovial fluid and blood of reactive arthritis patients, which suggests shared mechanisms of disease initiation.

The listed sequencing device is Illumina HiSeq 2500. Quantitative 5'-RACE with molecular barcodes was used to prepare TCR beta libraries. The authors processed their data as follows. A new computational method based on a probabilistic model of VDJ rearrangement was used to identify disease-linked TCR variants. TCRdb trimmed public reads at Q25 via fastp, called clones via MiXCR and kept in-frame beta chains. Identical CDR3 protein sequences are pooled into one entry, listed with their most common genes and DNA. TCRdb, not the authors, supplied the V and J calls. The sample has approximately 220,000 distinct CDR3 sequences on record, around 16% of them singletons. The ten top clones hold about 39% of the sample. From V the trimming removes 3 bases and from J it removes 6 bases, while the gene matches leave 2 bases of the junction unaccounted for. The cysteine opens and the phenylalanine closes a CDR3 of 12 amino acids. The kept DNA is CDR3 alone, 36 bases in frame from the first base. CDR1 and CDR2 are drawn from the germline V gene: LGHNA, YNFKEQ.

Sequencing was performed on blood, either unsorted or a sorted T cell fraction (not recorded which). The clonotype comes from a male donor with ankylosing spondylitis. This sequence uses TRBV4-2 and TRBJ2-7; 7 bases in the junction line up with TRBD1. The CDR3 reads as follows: CASSQTGLEQYF. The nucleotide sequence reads TGTGCCAGCAGCCAGACAGGGCTCGAGCAGTACTTC.